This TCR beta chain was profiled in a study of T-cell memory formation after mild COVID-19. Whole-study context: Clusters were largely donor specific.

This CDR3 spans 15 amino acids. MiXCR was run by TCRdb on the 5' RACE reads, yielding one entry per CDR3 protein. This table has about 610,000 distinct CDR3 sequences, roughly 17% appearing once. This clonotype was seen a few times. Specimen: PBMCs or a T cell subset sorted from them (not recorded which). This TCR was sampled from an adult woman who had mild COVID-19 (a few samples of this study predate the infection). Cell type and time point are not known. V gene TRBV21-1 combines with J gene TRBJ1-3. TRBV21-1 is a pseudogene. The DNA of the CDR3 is TGTGCCAGCAGCAAGAACAGCCACTCTGGAAACACCATATATTTT. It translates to CASSKNSHSGNTIYF.